The rows below give T cell receptor beta chains drawn from one sample of a study of blood T cells in healthy people across ages. TCRdb redid the calling of the 5' RACE reads with MiXCR, one entry per CDR3 protein. In the table there are about 760,000 distinct CDR3 sequences, more than 20% of which are singletons. These data also formed part of another study, on T cells of mothers and their children.

The specimen was blood. The receptors derive from a boy between 10 and 17 years old in good health. The conserved cysteine and the conserved F or W are not part of the CDR3 here.

TRBJ2-5 TRBV20-1 SARPSSGGAETQY
TRBJ2-3 TRBV29-1 SVENPRGATDTQY
NA TRBV25-1 ASWGTGFHEQY
NA TRBV25-1 ASSEFNTVPDNEQF
TRBJ1-2 TRBV11-2 ASSLPGTGGIYGYT
NA TRBV6-5 ASSYGQGFDEQY
NA TRBV5-1 ASSLDGILAGASYEQY
TRBJ1-5 TRBV4-3 ASSPRVSSNQPQH
TRBJ2-1 TRBV7-9 ASSLGGLPDNEQF
TRBJ2-7 TRBV20-1 SARTSGFGYEQY
TRBJ2-1 TRBV5-1 ASSAQGGQGSYNEQF
TRBJ2-1 TRBV6-1 ASSRTSAPPGNEQF
TRBJ1-5 TRBV12-3/TRBV12-4 ASTSRVLGIFNQPQH
TRBJ1-1 TRBV19 ASSHGTGTAF
TRBJ1-2 TRBV4-3 ASSQDVFNYGYT
TRBJ1-1 TRBV2 ASSEALGEDEAF